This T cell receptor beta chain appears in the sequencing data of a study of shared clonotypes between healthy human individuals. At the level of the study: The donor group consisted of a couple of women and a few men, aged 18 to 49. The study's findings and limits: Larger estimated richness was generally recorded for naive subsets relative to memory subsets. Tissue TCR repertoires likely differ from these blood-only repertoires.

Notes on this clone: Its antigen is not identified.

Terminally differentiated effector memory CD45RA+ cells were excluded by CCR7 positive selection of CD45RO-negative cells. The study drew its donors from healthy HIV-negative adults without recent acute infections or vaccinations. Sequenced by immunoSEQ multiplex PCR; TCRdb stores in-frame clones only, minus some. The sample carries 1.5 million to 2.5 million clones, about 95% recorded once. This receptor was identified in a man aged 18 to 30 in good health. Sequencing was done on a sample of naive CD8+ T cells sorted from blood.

For the CDR3, the DNA is TGTGCCAGCAGTCCTTTTTATAGGGCTGAAGCTTTCTTT. It codes for CASSPFYRAEAFF. The chain is built from TRBV6-5 and TRBJ1-1; D unclear. Trimming took 5 bases from V and 6 from J, leaving 13 bases between them. The germline gives CDR1 MNHEY, CDR2 SVGAGI. The CDR3 has 13 amino acids.